A single sample is the source of the 30 T cell receptor beta chains below, sequenced in a study of beta chain features in type 1 diabetes. Expressed TCRB transcripts were sequenced because the isolated RNA had all been reverse transcribed beforehand. Assay used: immunoSEQ multiplex PCR; TCRdb lists only in-frame clones, some missing. The sample records 600,000 or so clones, under 15% being singletons. Findings of the study overall: Moderate but significant shortening of TCRB CDR3s was recorded in all four CD4+ subsets from Type 1 diabetes patients.

No antigens are known for them. Specimen: naive CD4+ T cells from blood. The receptor set was obtained from a man aged 25 to 45 with type 1 diabetes.

This clone has just a few counts. The chain employs TRBV18 and TRBJ2-7, with 7 bases that match TRBD1. This CDR3 is 17 amino acids long. The V gene's germline CDR1 is KGHSH and CDR2 LQKENI. With V trimmed by 1 base and J by 0 bases, 9 bases remained unmatched. CDR3 protein: CASSPLTGTADSYEQYF. In DNA, the CDR3 is TGTGCCAGCTCACCACTAACCGGGACAGCCGACTCCTACGAGCAGTACTTC.

This clone appeared a few times. The chain has TRBV6-4 and TRBJ2-7, with D perhaps TRBD2 (6 bases). V lost 6 bases and J lost 0, with 15 bases in between. Germline V gene data show CDR1 as MRHNA and CDR2 as SNTAGT. CDR3 size: 15 residues. CDR3: CASRVDHGGSYEQYF. The CDR3 nucleotides are TGTGCCAGCAGAGTCGATCACGGGGGCTCCTACGAGCAGTACTTC.

This clone has more than one count but fewer than ten. V is TRBV18 and J is TRBJ1-3; D gene uncertain. CDR3 length: 16 amino acids. Germline CDR1 KGHSH, CDR2 LQKENI. Trimming removed 1 base from V and 0 bases from J, with 10 bases in between. CDR3 in DNA: TGTGCCAGCTCACCACGGTCGGGATTCTCTGGAAACACCATATATTTT. Translation gives CASSPRSGFSGNTIYF.

This clone was seen a single time. The V call is TRBV5-6, the J call TRBJ2-3, with D perhaps TRBD2 (7 bases). Per the germline V gene, CDR1 is SGHDT and CDR2 is YYEEEE. This CDR3 region has 19 residues. The V gene lost 1 base and the J gene lost 7 bases, with 28 bases spanning the gap. CDR3 amino acids: CASSLWAGALSSPYNTQYF. CDR3 nucleotide sequence: TGTGCCAGCAGCTTGTGGGCGGGGGCACTTTCTTCCCCTTACAATACGCAGTATTTT.

This clone was observed a handful of times. The rearrangement joins TRBV4-2 to TRBJ2-1, with TRBD2 matching 7 bases. CDR1 is LGHNA, CDR2 YNFKEQ, per germline. V trimming: 6 bases; J trimming: 4 bases; junction bases outside the gene matches: 3. The CDR3 is made up of 13 amino acids. The CDR3, as DNA: TGTGCCAGCAGTCCGGGAGGTTACAATGAGCAGTTCTTC. Its translation is CASSPGGYNEQFF.

The CDR3 sequence: CASGGAQPQHF. The CDR3 DNA sequence: TGTGCCAGTGGGGGGGCTCAGCCCCAGCATTTT. V and J are TRBV19 and TRBJ1-5, with TRBD1 as a possible D gene (6 bases). CDR3 size: 11 residues. Germline V gene sequence: CDR1 LNHDA, CDR2 SQIVND (reference sequence). V lost 8 bases, J lost 6 bases, and 8 bases lay in between.

This clone has just a few counts. CDR3: CASSLWDREDSPLHF. The CDR3 bases are TGTGCCAGCAGCCTATGGGACCGGGAGGATTCACCCCTCCACTTT. V and J are TRBV7-2 and TRBJ1-6; a possible D gene is TRBD1 (5 bases). Germline V gene data show CDR1 as SGHTA and CDR2 as FQGNSA. V was shortened by 5 bases and J by 8 bases, with 16 bases between the two germline ends. The CDR3 is 15 amino acids.

This clone was observed a handful of times. This chain joins TRBV4-3 and TRBJ2-2; perhaps TRBD1 as D (8 bases). Germline V CDR1 and CDR2: LGHNA, YSLEER. The CDR3 has 18 amino acids. Trimming shortened V by 4 bases and J by 3 bases, and 21 bases separated the two germline ends. The CDR3 is CASSRFSRTGRDTGELFF. The CDR3 DNA is TGCGCCAGCAGCCGCTTCAGTAGGACAGGGAGGGACACCGGGGAGCTGTTTTTT.

This clone came up a few times. V gene TRBV7-2 combines with J gene TRBJ2-7; no reliable D call. V was shortened by 4 bases and J by 7 bases, with 14 bases between the two germline ends. The CDR3 loop spans 13 amino acids. Germline V gives CDR1 SGHTA, CDR2 FQGNSA. The CDR3 is CASSSYNGREQYF. DNA for the CDR3: TGTGCCAGCAGCTCGTACAACGGTAGGGAGCAGTACTTC.

V gene TRBV9 combines with J gene TRBJ2-2; 10 nucleotides align to TRBD1. The junction had 9 bases not matched to a gene; V was cut back by 1 base and J by 3 bases. There are 18 residues in the CDR3. Per germline, CDR1 SGDLS and CDR2 YYNGEE. CDR3 coding DNA: TGTGCCAGCAGCGTACCTGAAGACAGGGGGCTGGACACCGGGGAGCTGTTTTTT. Its protein is CASSVPEDRGLDTGELFF.

This clone was counted only a few times. The chain is built from TRBV6-5 and TRBJ2-3, with a possible D match to TRBD1 (5 bases). CDR1 and CDR2 (germline): MNHEY, SVGAGI. The CDR3 runs 16 residues. V was trimmed by 2 bases and J by 4 bases, leaving 16 bases between them. The CDR3 sequence is CASSYGSRGRADTQYF. Written as DNA, the CDR3 is TGTGCCAGCAGTTACGGTTCAAGGGGCCGGGCAGATACGCAGTATTTT.

This clone was seen only a few times. This chain connects TRBV5-1 to TRBJ2-7; 11 bases line up with TRBD1. Germline-derived CDR1 and CDR2 are SGHRS and YFSETQ. The CDR3 length is 14 residues. The J segment lost 7 bases and the V segment lost 5 bases, leaving 8 bases of the junction unmatched. The CDR3 coding sequence is TGCGCCAGCAGTGCGGACAGGGGGCTAGGGGAGCAGTACTTC. Encoded protein: CASSADRGLGEQYF.

This chain connects TRBV28 to TRBJ2-7; D is unresolved. The V end lost 4 bases, the J end lost 0 bases, and 13 bases lay between the germline ends. This CDR3 contains 15 residues. Looked up from germline, CDR1 is MDHEN and CDR2 is SYDVKM. CDR3 residues: CASSSQDPYSYEQYF. The CDR3 DNA sequence: TGTGCCAGCAGTTCCCAGGACCCCTACTCCTACGAGCAGTACTTC.

The sample holds a few counts of this clone. V gene TRBV2 combines with J gene TRBJ2-7; maybe TRBD1 (6 bases). CDR1 is SNHLY, CDR2 FYNNEI, per germline. The ends were cut back, 4 bases at V and 0 bases at J, with 10 bases in the middle. The CDR3 runs to 14 residues. This chain's CDR3 is CASSVRTASYEQYF. The CDR3 DNA reads as TGTGCCAGCAGTGTAAGGACAGCCTCCTACGAGCAGTACTTC.

CDR3 DNA: TGTGCCTGGAGTGTTTCAGGGAATTTGCCCCAGCATTTT. Protein product: CAWSVSGNLPQHF. This chain joins TRBV30 and TRBJ1-5; a weak D match, TRBD1 (5 bases). Deletions cut 0 bases from V and 9 bases from J, with 12 bases between. The germline gives CDR1 GTSNPN, CDR2 SVGIG (reference sequence). The CDR3 has 13 residues.

The V call is TRBV28, the J call TRBJ1-6, with 8 positions matching TRBD1. Germline loops: CDR1 MDHEN, CDR2 SYDVKM. There are 16 residues in the CDR3. J lost 9 bases, V lost 1 base, and 8 bases had no gene match. Here the CDR3 DNA reads TGTGCCAGCAGTTTATCCTGGACAGGGACGGGTTCACCCCTCCACTTT. Amino acid sequence: CASSLSWTGTGSPLHF. The complete variable domain, with remaining parts taken from reference TRBV28 and TRBJ1-6, reads DVKVTQSSRYLVKRTGEKVFLECVQDMDHENMFWYRQDPGLGLRLIYFSYDVKMKEKGDIPEGYSVSREKKERFSLILESASTNQTSMYLCASSLSWTGTGSPLHFGNGTRLTVT.

This clone appeared a few times. This chain links TRBV27 with TRBJ2-1, with 7 bases identical to TRBD1. Germline-derived CDR1 and CDR2 are MNHEY and SMNVEV (reference sequence). V was clipped by 8 bases and J by 9 bases; unmatched bases: 10. This CDR3 region has 13 residues. The CDR3 loop reads CASRDRVQSEQFF. The CDR3 nucleotides are TGTGCCAGCCGAGACAGGGTCCAATCTGAGCAGTTCTTC.

Only a few counts were recorded for this clone. This chain links TRBV15 with TRBJ2-3, with D tentatively TRBD1 or TRBD2 (5 bases each). The V and J ends lost 3 bases and 4 bases respectively, with 14 bases between them. The CDR3 extends over 15 amino acids. Per germline, CDR1 LNHNV and CDR2 YYDKDF (reference sequence). The CDR3 nucleotides read TGTGCCACCAGCAGGGATGGGGGTCTGGCAGATACGCAGTATTTT. It encodes CATSRDGGLADTQYF.

A few counts support this clone. J is TRBJ2-1 and V is TRBV7-2; TRBD2 agrees at 8 bases. CDR1 and CDR2 (germline): SGHTA, FQGNSA. The CDR3 loop spans 17 amino acids. The V and J ends lost 5 bases and 8 bases, in that order; junction bases with no gene match: 17. Here the CDR3 reads CASSQLGSSGGMDEQFF. The CDR3 coding sequence is TGTGCCAGCAGCCAACTAGGATCGAGCGGGGGTATGGATGAGCAGTTCTTC. The full variable domain, in which reference TRBV7-2 and TRBJ2-1 provide the parts outside the CDR3, is GAGVSQSPSNKVTEKGKDVELRCDPISGHTALYWYRQSLGQGLEFLIYFQGNSAPDKSGLPSDRFSAERTGGSVSTLTIQRTQQEDSAVYLCASSQLGSSGGMDEQFFGPGTRLTVL.

There are a few counts of this clone. The chain couples TRBV5-6 to TRBJ2-6; D gene ambiguous. CDR3 length equals 15 residues. Trimming cost V 3 bases and J 0 bases, with 7 bases left between them. CDR1 is SGHDT and CDR2 is YYEEEE in the germline V gene. The CDR3 sequence is CASSSVPSGANVLTF. DNA for the CDR3: TGTGCCAGCAGCTCTGTCCCCTCTGGGGCCAACGTCCTGACTTTC.

This chain's CDR3 is CALGGGGGANTQYF. The CDR3 DNA reads as TGTGCCCTCGGCGGGGGCGGGGGGGCCAATACGCAGTATTTT. V gene TRBV10-3 combines with J gene TRBJ2-3; 9 bases are a match to TRBD2. Unmatched junction bases numbered 13, after V lost 11 bases and J lost 7 bases. Germline CDR1 ENHRY, CDR2 SYGVKD. This CDR3 comprises 14 residues.

The chain uses TRBV7-2 and TRBJ2-1; TRBD2 is a possible D gene (5 bases). The CDR3 is 14 amino acids. The germline CDR1 and CDR2 sequences are SGHTA and FQGNSA. The V and J ends lost 1 base and 3 bases respectively, with 7 bases between them. CDR3 DNA sequence: TGTGCCAGCAGCTTAGGGACTCTCTACAATGAGCAGTTCTTC. This translates into CASSLGTLYNEQFF.

CDR3 in amino acids: CASSLDPGGYTF. The CDR3 nucleotides read TGTGCCAGCAGCTTAGATCCGGGTGGGTACACCTTC. The V call is TRBV7-2, the J call TRBJ1-2; D is uncertain. Per the germline V gene, CDR1 is SGHTA and CDR2 is FQGNSA. The CDR3 totals 12 residues. The germline V and J ends were trimmed by 1 base and 11 bases, with 11 bases remaining between them. Full variable domain (remainder filled in from reference TRBV7-2 and TRBJ1-2): GAGVSQSPSNKVTEKGKDVELRCDPISGHTALYWYRQSLGQGLEFLIYFQGNSAPDKSGLPSDRFSAERTGGSVSTLTIQRTQQEDSAVYLCASSLDPGGYTFGSGTRLTVV.

The CDR3: CASSERTGVKKLFF. Here the CDR3 DNA reads TGTGCCAGCAGTGAACGGACAGGGGTGAAAAAACTGTTTTTT. V is TRBV2 and J is TRBJ1-4; 9 bases agree with TRBD1. V shed 2 bases, J shed 9 bases, and the junction held 4 bases outside the gene matches. The CDR3 sequence is 14 residues long. The germline CDR1 and CDR2 sequences are SNHLY and FYNNEI.

As regards this clone: Additional DNA sequences in this sample encode the identical CDR3. J is TRBJ2-6 and V is TRBV18; D is unclear. The germline V and J ends were trimmed by 1 base and 3 bases, with 4 bases remaining between them. The germline gives CDR1 KGHSH, CDR2 LQKENI. The CDR3 length is 14 residues. Here the CDR3 DNA reads TGTGCCAGCTCACCACTGAGTGGGGCCAACGTCCTGACTTTC. This sequence encodes CASSPLSGANVLTF.

This chain uses TRBV2 with TRBJ2-6; D might be TRBD1 (5 bases). CDR3 length equals 13 residues. Trimming cost V 11 bases and J 0 bases, with 8 bases left between them. In germline, CDR1 is SNHLY, CDR2 FYNNEI. The DNA of the CDR3 is TGTGCCGGACACAGCTCTGGGGCCAACGTCCTGACTTTC. It specifies CAGHSSGANVLTF.

V and J are TRBV29-1 and TRBJ1-3, with D possibly matching TRBD1 (5 bases). V was pared by 3 bases and J by 4 bases, with 10 bases between. The germline V gene encodes CDR1 SQVTM and CDR2 ANQGSEA. The CDR3 extends over 13 amino acids. The CDR3 DNA sequence: TGCAGCGTTGACGGGGGGTCAGGAAACACCATATATTTT. Protein sequence: CSVDGGSGNTIYF.

The table lists this clone with a few counts. The junction departs from the called germline gene at one end, perhaps through a read error. The chain employs TRBV7-7 and TRBJ2-7, with D possibly being TRBD1 (6 bases). This CDR3 spans 14 amino acids. Germline V gives CDR1 SSHAT, CDR2 FNYEAQ (reference sequence). Here the CDR3 DNA reads TGTGCTAGCAGCTTAATCCCTCCACAGGGAGAGCAGTACTTC. This gives the protein CASSLIPPQGEQYF.

A remark on this clone: Other DNA sequences within the sample encode an identical CDR3. The CDR3: CASSQDAGLNQPQHF. The CDR3 DNA reads as TGCGCCAGCAGCCAAGACGCCGGCCTCAATCAGCCCCAGCATTTT. The V call is TRBV4-3, the J call TRBJ1-5, with D unresolved. The CDR3 has 15 amino acids. Germline values: CDR1 LGHNA, CDR2 YSLEER. Trimming removed 0 bases at V and 3 bases at J, with 9 bases between.

CDR3 sequence reads: CASSLGSHQETQYF. For the CDR3, the DNA is TGTGCCAGCAGCTTAGGGTCGCACCAAGAGACCCAGTACTTC. The chain employs TRBV7-2 and TRBJ2-5; D is ambiguous. The length of the CDR3 is 14 residues. Trimming removed 1 base from V and 0 bases from J, with 6 bases in between. Germline V gives CDR1 SGHTA, CDR2 FQGNSA.